The 10 T cell receptor beta chains reported below all come from one sample, sequenced in a study of control samples from healthy donors and cancer patients. Method: immunoSEQ multiplex PCR; TCRdb's copy keeps in-frame clones and lacks some. In the table there are roughly 100,000 clones, approximately 90% of which are singletons. Sequencing input: blood. Receptor source: a woman younger than 30 in good health.

This chain uses TRBV11-1 with TRBJ2-1; D is undetermined. The germline V and J ends were trimmed by 6 bases and 0 bases, with 12 bases remaining between them. The CDR3 contains 15 residues. CDR1 is SGHAT, CDR2 FQDESV, per germline (reference sequence). CDR3 sequence reads: CASSRAPNSYNEQFF. The CDR3 nucleotides are TGTGCCAGCAGTAGGGCGCCGAACTCCTACAATGAGCAGTTCTTC.

The chain links TRBV28 to TRBJ1-1; D call uncertain. Germline values: CDR1 MDHEN, CDR2 SYDVKM. The V and J ends lost 6 bases and 1 base respectively, with 6 bases between them. The CDR3 spans 12 residues. CDR3 DNA sequence: TGTGCCAGCAGGTGGGGGAACACTGAAGCTTTCTTT. This gives the protein CASRWGNTEAFF.

The chain is built from TRBV20-1 and TRBJ1-1; maybe TRBD1 (5 bases). CDR1 is DFQATT, CDR2 SNEGSKA, per germline (reference sequence). The CDR3 is 11 residues long. The CDR3 loop reads CRIQGDTEAFF. As DNA, the CDR3 is TGCAGGATCCAGGGCGACACTGAAGCTTTCTTT.

The chain has TRBV5-1 and TRBJ1-2; no reliable D call. This CDR3 region has 14 residues. Germline V gives CDR1 SGHRS, CDR2 YFSETQ. The V end was cut by 4 bases, the J end by 4 bases, with 14 bases between. The CDR3 is CASSPRQKIYGYTF. In DNA, the CDR3 is TGCGCCAGCAGCCCGAGGCAGAAGATCTATGGCTACACCTTC.

The chain joins TRBV6-5 to TRBJ1-2; a possible D gene is TRBD1 (5 bases). This CDR3 has 16 residues. The V gene's germline CDR1 is MNHEY and CDR2 SVGAGI. Trimming took 0 bases from V and 5 from J, leaving 16 bases between them. In nucleotides, the CDR3 is TGTGCCAGCAGTTACTCAGGGACGGGGAAGTTGTATGGCTACACCTTC. It yields the protein CASSYSGTGKLYGYTF.

The chain couples TRBV4-1 to TRBJ2-7, with 10 bases fitting TRBD2. J gave up 4 bases and V 4 bases, and 7 bases lay outside the gene matches. The germline V gene encodes CDR1 MGHRA and CDR2 YSYEKL. The CDR3 is 15 residues long. As DNA, the CDR3 is TGCGCCAGCAGCCCAGGGGCTAGCGGGGGTTACGAGCAGTACTTC. It specifies CASSPGASGGYEQYF.

The rearrangement links TRBV5-1 to TRBJ2-1; 11 bases line up with TRBD1. The CDR3 contains 15 residues. CDR1 is SGHRS, CDR2 YFSETQ, per germline. V shed 2 bases and J 3 bases; nucleotides not matched to a gene: 1. The CDR3 here is CASSFGTGGYNEQFF. The CDR3 bases are TGCGCCAGCAGCTTTGGGACAGGGGGCTACAATGAGCAGTTCTTC.

This chain joins TRBV21-1 and TRBJ2-7; the table's D gene call, TRBD1, was not cross checked with the DNA. TRBV21-1 is shown as a pseudogene. This CDR3 has 16 amino acids. In DNA, the CDR3 is TGTGCCAGCAGTGGCCCGCAGGGAAGGCGTGTGGACGAGCAGTACTTC. This gives the protein CASSGPQGRRVDEQYF.

The chain uses TRBV7-8 and TRBJ1-5; D is unresolved. This CDR3 comprises 14 residues. Germline values: CDR1 SGHVS, CDR2 FQNEAQ. Trimming pared 3 bases from V and 5 bases from J, leaving 11 bases between. The CDR3 DNA follows: TGTGCCAGCAGCTTGTGGCTTGGGGATCAGCCCCAGCATTTT. Translation gives CASSLWLGDQPQHF.

The V gene is TRBV19, the J gene TRBJ1-1; perhaps TRBD1 as D (5 bases). Per the germline V gene, CDR1 is LNHDA and CDR2 is SQIVND (reference sequence). Trimming took 4 bases from V and 11 from J, leaving 17 bases between them. The CDR3 loop spans 13 amino acids. In nucleotides, the CDR3 is TGTGCCAGTAGTACTACAGGTCCGGACGGGGCTTTCTTT. It specifies CASSTTGPDGAFF.